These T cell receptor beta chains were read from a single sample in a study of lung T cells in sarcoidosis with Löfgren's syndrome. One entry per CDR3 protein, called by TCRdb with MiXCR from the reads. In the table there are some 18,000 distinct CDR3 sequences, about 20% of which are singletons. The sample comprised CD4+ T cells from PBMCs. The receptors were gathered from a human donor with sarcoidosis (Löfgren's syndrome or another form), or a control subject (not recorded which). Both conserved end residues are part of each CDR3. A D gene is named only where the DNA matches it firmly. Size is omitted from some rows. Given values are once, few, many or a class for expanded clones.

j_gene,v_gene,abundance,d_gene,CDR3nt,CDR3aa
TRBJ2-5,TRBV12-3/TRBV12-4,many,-,TGTGCCAGCAGTTTTTCTTCGGGCACTAGAGAGACCCAGTACTTC,CASSFSSGTRETQYF
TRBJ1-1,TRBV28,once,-,TGTGCCAGCAGTTCCGGGACAATGTCAGCTCTCTTT,CASSSGTMSALF
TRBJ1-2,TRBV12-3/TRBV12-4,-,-,TGTGCCAGCAGTCGAAGGACAGTCTATGGCTTCACCTTC,CASSRRTVYGFTF
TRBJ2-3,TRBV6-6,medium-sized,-,TGTGCCAGCAGTTACTACTCAGATACGCAGTATTTT,CASSYYSDTQYF
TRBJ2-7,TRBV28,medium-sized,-,TGTGCCAGCAGTCCCTCCAGACAGACCTACGAGCAGTACTTC,CASSPSRQTYEQYF
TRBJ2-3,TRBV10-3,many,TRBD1,TGTGCCATCAGCCGGGACAGTGAAATGTTATTCACAGATACGCAGTATTTT,CAISRDSEMLFTDTQYF
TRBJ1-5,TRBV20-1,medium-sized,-,TGCAGTGCTAGAGACGGATATAGCAATCAGCCCCAGCATTTT,CSARDGYSNQPQHF
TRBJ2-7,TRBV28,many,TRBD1,TGTGCCAGCAGTTTATCAGGCCCGGGACAGGGGGTTTACGAGCAGTACTTC,CASSLSGPGQGVYEQYF
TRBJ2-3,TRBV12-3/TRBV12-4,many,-,TGTGCCAGCAGTTTAATGGCCGGGGAGAGCACAGATACGCAGTATTTT,CASSLMAGESTDTQYF
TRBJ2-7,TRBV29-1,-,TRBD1,TGCAGCGTAGCACAGACAGGGACCGAGCAGTACTTC,CSVAQTGTEQYF
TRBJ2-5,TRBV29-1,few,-,TGCAGCGTTGAATGGCAGGGGGAGACCCAGTACTTC,CSVEWQGETQYF
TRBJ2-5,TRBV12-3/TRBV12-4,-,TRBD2,TGTGCCAGCAGTTTCAGCGGGACTAGCGGGGTTTTTGGCCAAGAGACCCAGTACTTC,CASSFSGTSGVFGQETQYF
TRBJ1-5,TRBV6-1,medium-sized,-,TGTGCCAGCAGTCAGACCTCGGGGAGCAATCAGCCCCAGCATTTT,CASSQTSGSNQPQHF
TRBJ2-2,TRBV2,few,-,TGTGCCAGCAGTCCCGTGGTGGGGCACGGGGAGCTGTTTTTT,CASSPVVGHGELFF